This T cell receptor beta chain was obtained from a study of blood T cell repertoires in COVID-19. Study background: COVID-19 samples from acute and convalescent phases originated in the United States, Italy and Spain.

Enrolled during active infection, Seattle patients were then followed longitudinally. How the authors handled the data: Nucleated cell counts were estimated from reference gene primer amplification. TCRdb's table, derived via immunoSEQ multiplex PCR, lists solely in-frame clones and lacks some. That table gives V, J and clone size, and the DNA gave D and trimming. In the table there are approximately 150,000 clones, 84% of which are singletons. Sequenced input: peripheral blood. This TCR was recovered from an elderly woman with COVID-19, enrolled during active disease.

The CDR3 region is CASSEFEGLNTEAFF. The CDR3 nucleotides are TGTGCCAGCAGTGAATTCGAGGGCTTGAACACTGAAGCTTTCTTT. The rearrangement joins TRBV2 to TRBJ1-1; D gene ambiguous. CDR1 is SNHLY, CDR2 FYNNEI, per germline. The CDR3 has 15 residues. V was cut by 2 bases and J by 0 bases, with 10 bases left in between.